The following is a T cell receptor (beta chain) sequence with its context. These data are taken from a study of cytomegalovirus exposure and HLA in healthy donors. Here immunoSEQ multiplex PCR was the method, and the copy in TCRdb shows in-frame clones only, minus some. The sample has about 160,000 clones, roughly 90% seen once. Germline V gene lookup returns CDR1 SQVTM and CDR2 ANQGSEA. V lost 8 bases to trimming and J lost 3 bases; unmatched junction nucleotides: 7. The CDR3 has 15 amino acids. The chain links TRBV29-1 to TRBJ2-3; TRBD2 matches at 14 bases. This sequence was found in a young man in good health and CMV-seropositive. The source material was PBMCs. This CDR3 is CSSVTSGRATDTQYF. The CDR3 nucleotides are TGCAGCTCAGTGACTAGCGGGAGGGCAACAGATACGCAGTATTTT.